What follows are 3 T cell receptor beta chains derived from one specimen sequenced in a study of human T cells and chemical hapten exposure. TCRdb called the RACE reads again in MiXCR, with one record for every CDR3 protein. The table records under 40,000 distinct CDR3 sequences, 5% to 7% of them present only once. Specified time point: patch test 1, 2 weeks after DPC sensitization. Noted treatment: therapeutic diphenylcyclopropenone sensitization with weekly scalp DPC. It was unfractionated whole blood from which total RNA was extracted. Sequences were derived from whole blood, sampled in connection with sensitization to the hapten diphenylcyclopropenone (DPC). The receptors were sampled from a woman in her twenties or thirties with alopecia areata. Some clones in this sample may be carry-over from other donors' samples.

This clonotype was detected many times. CDR3 nucleotide sequence: TGTGCCTGGAGGCTGGCATCCGCAAAAGAGACCCAGTACTTC. Translating it yields CAWRLASAKETQYF. The chain links TRBV30 to TRBJ2-5; no definite D call. CDR3 length equals 14 residues. CDR1 and CDR2 from the germline V gene are GTSNPN and SVGIG (reference sequence). Trimming removed 3 bases from V and 3 bases from J, with 14 bases in between.

This clonotype was counted many times. V usage is TRBV15 and J usage is TRBJ2-1, with D uncertain. Germline assignment: CDR1 LNHNV and CDR2 YYDKDF (reference sequence). V was pared by 2 bases and J by 10 bases, with 9 bases between. The CDR3 length is 12 residues. The CDR3: CATSRPMGEQFF. In nucleotides, the CDR3 is TGTGCCACCAGCAGACCCATGGGGGAGCAGTTCTTC.

This rearrangement joins TRBV6-6 to TRBJ2-5; D is unclear. Germline-derived CDR1 and CDR2 are MNHNY and SVGAGI (reference sequence). Trimming took 2 bases from V and 3 from J, leaving 4 bases between them. This CDR3 spans 12 amino acids. The CDR3: CASSYRKETQYF. The CDR3 nucleotides read TGTGCCAGCAGTTACAGGAAAGAGACCCAGTACTTC.